This T cell receptor beta chain comes out of a study of blood T cell repertoires in COVID-19. The CDR3 loop spans 15 amino acids. V was shortened by 5 bases and J by 0 bases, with 13 bases between the two germline ends. Germline V CDR1 and CDR2: SGHRS, YFSETQ. TCRdb keeps only in-frame clones here, not all; method: immunoSEQ multiplex PCR. The table has over 400,000 clones, 80% to 90% seen once. Regarding this clone: This sample includes further DNA sequences coding for the same CDR3.

This TCR was recovered from a human donor in a cohort sampled during active COVID-19. Sequences were obtained from peripheral blood. The rearrangement links TRBV5-1 to TRBJ2-3; tentatively, D is TRBD2 (6 bases). Written as DNA, the CDR3 is TGCGCCAGCAGTCCAATCAGCGGGAGCACAGATACGCAGTATTTT. Protein: CASSPISGSTDTQYF.